The entry below gives a single TCR beta chain sequence along with its context. The antigen remains unidentified. The CDR3 length is 14 residues. CDR1 is MNHEY and CDR2 is SMNVEV in the germline V gene (reference sequence). Trimming removed 3 bases from V and 6 bases from J; junction bases left unmatched: 1. The PCR used 60 Vbeta and 13 Jbeta primers. Here immunoSEQ multiplex PCR was the method, and the copy in TCRdb shows in-frame clones only, minus some. The sample contains under 65,000 clones, around 82% of which appear only once. This record belongs to a study of cytomegalovirus exposure and HLA in healthy donors. Whole-study results and caveats: Later work found most CMV-associated TCR beta chains apparently HLA-restricted. Most observed TCR sequences were rare, whereas some public TCRs were detected in many donors.

The sequence came from a man aged 30-40 years in good health and CMV-seropositive. Sequencing was carried out using PBMCs. V gene TRBV27 combines with J gene TRBJ2-7, with 14 bases that match TRBD2. The CDR3 loop reads CASSFGLAGGEQYF. The CDR3 DNA reads as TGTGCCAGCAGTTTTGGACTAGCGGGGGGCGAGCAGTACTTC.